This TCR beta chain derives from a study of blood T cells in healthy people across ages. Study-level results: Versus aged donors, long-lived donors had higher diversity and more naive CD4+ cells. Diversity estimated from one million T cells was considered an underestimate.

The CDR3 has 11 amino acids. V was trimmed by 5 bases and J by 6 bases, leaving 8 bases between them. Germline V lookup: CDR1 DFQATT, CDR2 SNEGSKA (reference sequence). PCR was performed a second time for about 7 to 12 cycles using a sample-barcoded 5' primer and a J-beta primer mix. TCRdb recomputed calls from the 5' RACE reads with MiXCR, one row per CDR3 protein. This table holds about 1,800,000 distinct CDR3 sequences, approximately 30% found once. To note about this clonotype: No antigen is known for it.

This chain uses TRBV20-1 with TRBJ2-1; D may be TRBD2 (5 bases). The TCR originated in a woman aged 25 to 39 in good health. The sample consisted of blood. For the CDR3, the DNA is TGCAGTGCTGGAGGACGCAATGAGCAGTTCTTC. It encodes CSAGGRNEQFF.